This T cell receptor beta chain was profiled in a study of shared clonotypes between healthy human individuals. In the study overall: Two women and three men aged 18 to 49 served as donors. Three CD4 naive, three CD4 memory, two CD8 naive and one CD8 memory plate were used per donor.

The ends were cut back, 0 bases at V and 6 bases at J, with 10 bases in the middle. CDR1 is SGHTS and CDR2 is YDEGEE in the germline V gene. CDR3 size: 14 residues. This clone was recorded once. Profiling relied on immunoSEQ multiplex PCR, and the TCRdb table lists in-frame clones only, not all of them. Of about 2,500,000 clones listed, more than 80% were seen once; the top ten hold 0.14%. The chain uses TRBV5-8 and TRBJ1-5; possible D gene TRBD1, 5 bases. This TCR was recovered from a man between 18 and 35 years old in good health. Sequences were obtained from naive CD4+ T cells sorted from blood. The sample's subset: CD45RA+ positively selected. CDR3 residues: CASSLARGFQPQHF. CDR3 coding DNA: TGTGCCAGCAGCTTGGCAAGGGGATTTCAGCCCCAGCATTTT.